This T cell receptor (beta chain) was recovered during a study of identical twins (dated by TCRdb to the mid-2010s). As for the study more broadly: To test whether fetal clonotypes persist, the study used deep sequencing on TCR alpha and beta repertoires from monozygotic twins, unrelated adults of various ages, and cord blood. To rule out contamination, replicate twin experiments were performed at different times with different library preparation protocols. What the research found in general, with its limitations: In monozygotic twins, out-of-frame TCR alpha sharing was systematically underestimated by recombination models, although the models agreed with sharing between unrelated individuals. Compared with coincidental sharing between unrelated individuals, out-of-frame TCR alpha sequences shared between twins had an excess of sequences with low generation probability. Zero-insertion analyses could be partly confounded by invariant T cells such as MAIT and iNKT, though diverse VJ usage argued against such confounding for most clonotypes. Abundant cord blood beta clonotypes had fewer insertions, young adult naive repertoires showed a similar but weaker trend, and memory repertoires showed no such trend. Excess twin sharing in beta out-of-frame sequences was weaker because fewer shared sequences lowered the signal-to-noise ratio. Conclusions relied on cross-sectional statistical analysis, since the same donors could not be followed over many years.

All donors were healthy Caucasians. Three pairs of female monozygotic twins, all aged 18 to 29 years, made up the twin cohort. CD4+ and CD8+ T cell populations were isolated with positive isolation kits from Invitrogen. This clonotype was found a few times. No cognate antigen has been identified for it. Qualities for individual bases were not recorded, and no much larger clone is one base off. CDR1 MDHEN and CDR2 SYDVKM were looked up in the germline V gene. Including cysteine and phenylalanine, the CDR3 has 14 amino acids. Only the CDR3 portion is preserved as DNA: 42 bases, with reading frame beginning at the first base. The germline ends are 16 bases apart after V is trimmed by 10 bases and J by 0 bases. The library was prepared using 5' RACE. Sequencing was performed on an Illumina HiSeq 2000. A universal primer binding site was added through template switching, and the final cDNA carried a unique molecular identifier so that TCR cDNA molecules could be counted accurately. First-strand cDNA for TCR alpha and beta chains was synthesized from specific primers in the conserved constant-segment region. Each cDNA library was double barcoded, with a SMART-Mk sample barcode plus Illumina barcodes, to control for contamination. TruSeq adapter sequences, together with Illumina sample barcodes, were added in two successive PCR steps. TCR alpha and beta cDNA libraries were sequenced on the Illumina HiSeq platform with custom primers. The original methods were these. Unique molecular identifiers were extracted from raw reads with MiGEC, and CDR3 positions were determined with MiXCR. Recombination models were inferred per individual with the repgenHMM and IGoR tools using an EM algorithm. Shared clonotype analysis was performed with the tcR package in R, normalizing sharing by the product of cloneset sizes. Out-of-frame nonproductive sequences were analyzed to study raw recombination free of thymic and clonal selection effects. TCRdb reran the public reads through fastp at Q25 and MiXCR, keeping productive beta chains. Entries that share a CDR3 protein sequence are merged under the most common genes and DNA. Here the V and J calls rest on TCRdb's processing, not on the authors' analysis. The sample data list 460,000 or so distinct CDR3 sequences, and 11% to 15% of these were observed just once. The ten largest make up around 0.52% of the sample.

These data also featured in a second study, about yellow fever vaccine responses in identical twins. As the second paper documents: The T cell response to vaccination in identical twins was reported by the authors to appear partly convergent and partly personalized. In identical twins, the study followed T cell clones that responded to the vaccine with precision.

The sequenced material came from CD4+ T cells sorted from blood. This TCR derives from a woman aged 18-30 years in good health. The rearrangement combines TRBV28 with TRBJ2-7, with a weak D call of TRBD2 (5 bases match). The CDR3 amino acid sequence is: CATTGVHSSYEQYF. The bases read TGTGCCACCACCGGGGTCCACAGCTCCTACGAGCAGTACTTC.